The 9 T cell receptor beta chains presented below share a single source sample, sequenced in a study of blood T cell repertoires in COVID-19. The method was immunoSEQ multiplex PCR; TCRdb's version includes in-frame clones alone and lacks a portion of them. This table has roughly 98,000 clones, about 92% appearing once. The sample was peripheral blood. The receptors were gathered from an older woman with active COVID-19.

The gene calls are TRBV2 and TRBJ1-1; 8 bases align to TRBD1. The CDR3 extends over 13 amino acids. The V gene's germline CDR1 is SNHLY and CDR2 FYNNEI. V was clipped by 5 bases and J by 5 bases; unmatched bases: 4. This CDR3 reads CASSRTGQTEAFF. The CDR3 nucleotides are TGTGCCAGCAGTAGGACAGGGCAGACTGAAGCTTTCTTT. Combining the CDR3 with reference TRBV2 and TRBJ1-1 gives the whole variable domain EPEVTQTPSHQVTQMGQEVILRCVPISNHLYFYWYRQILGQKVEFLVSFYNNEISEKSEIFDDQFSVERPDGSNFTLKIRSTKLEDSAMYFCASSRTGQTEAFFGQGTRLTVV.

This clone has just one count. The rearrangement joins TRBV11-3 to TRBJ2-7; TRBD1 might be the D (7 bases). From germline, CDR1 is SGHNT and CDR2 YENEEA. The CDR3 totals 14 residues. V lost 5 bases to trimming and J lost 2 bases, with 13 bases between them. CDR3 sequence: CASSPRGDPYEQYF. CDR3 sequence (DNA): TGTGCCAGCAGCCCCAGGGGGGACCCCTACGAGCAGTACTTC.

The CDR3 nucleotides read TGTGCCAGCAGTCCCCAGGACAGGGCCTATTATAGCAATCAGCCCCAGCATTTT. Translating it yields CASSPQDRAYYSNQPQHF. This chain joins TRBV28 and TRBJ1-5; TRBD1 matches at 8 bases. The J segment lost 0 bases and the V segment lost 5 bases, leaving 12 bases of the junction unmatched. CDR3 size: 18 residues. CDR1 and CDR2 (germline): MDHEN, SYDVKM.

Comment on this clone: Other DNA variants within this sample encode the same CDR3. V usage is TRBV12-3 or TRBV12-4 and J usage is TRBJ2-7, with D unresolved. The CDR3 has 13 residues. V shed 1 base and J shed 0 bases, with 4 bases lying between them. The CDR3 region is CASSLGPSYEQYF. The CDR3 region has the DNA TGTGCCAGCAGTTTAGGGCCCTCCTACGAGCAGTACTTC.

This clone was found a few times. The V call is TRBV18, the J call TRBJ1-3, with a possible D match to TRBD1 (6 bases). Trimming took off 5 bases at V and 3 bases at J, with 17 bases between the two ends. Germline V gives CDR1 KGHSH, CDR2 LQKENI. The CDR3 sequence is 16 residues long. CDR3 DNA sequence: TGTGCCAGCTCATTCGCCAAGACAGGCGTTGGAAACACCATATATTTT. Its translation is CASSFAKTGVGNTIYF.

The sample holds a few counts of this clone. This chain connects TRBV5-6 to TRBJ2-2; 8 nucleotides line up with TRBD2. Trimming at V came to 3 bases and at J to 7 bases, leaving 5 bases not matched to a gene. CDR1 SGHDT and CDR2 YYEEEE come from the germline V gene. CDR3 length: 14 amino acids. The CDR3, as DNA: TGTGCCAGCAGCTACATAGCGGGATACGGGGAGCTGTTTTTT. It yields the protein CASSYIAGYGELFF.

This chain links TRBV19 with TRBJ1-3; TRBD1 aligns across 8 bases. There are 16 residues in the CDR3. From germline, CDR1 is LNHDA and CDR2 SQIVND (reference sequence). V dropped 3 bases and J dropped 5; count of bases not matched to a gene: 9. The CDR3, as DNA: TGTGCCAGTAGTATTGCACAGGGGGGTGTCAGAAACACCATATATTTT. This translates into CASSIAQGGVRNTIYF.

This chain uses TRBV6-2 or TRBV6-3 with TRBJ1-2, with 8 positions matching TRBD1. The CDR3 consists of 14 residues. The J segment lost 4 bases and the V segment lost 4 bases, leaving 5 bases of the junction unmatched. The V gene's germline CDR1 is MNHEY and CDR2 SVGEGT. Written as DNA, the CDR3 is TGTGCCAGCAGTTCTACAGGGGGATCCTATGGCTACACCTTC. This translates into CASSSTGGSYGYTF.

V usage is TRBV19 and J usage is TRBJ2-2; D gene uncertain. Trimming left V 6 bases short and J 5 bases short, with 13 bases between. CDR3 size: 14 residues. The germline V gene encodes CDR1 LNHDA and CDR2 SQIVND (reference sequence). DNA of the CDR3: TGTGCCAGTAGCCCCCACGCTCGGACCGGGGAGCTGTTTTTT. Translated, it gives CASSPHARTGELFF. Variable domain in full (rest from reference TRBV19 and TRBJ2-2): DGGITQSPKYLFRKEGQNVTLSCEQNLNHDAMYWYRQDPGQGLRLIYYSQIVNDFQKGDIAEGYSVSREKKESFPLTVTSAQKNPTAFYLCASSPHARTGELFFGEGSRLTVL.